One T cell receptor beta chain is described in this entry. The data derive from a study of blood T cell repertoires in COVID-19. Original processing notes: Reference gene primer amplification yielded estimated nucleated cell counts. The protocol was immunoSEQ multiplex PCR, while the TCRdb copy is restricted to in-frame clones and leaves out a portion. The V and J calls and clone size are taken from that table; D and trimming were inferred from the DNA. This table holds around 100,000 clones, roughly 85% found once. This CDR3 comprises 13 residues. J gave up 9 bases and V 3 bases, and 6 bases lay outside the gene matches. Germline V gene sequence: CDR1 SQVTM, CDR2 ANQGSEA.

This sequence was found in a woman aged 60-70 years with COVID-19, enrolled during active disease. Sequencing input: peripheral blood. The chain uses TRBV29-1 and TRBJ2-1; 9 bases are shared with TRBD2. CDR3 sequence: CSVDSRGGSEQFF. The CDR3 nucleotides read TGCAGCGTTGACTCGCGGGGGGGCAGTGAGCAGTTCTTC.